This is a list of T cell receptor beta chains from one sample in a study of human T cells and chemical hapten exposure. One entry per CDR3 protein results from TCRdb running MiXCR on the RACE reads. This table holds about 270,000 distinct CDR3 sequences, about 7.7% found once. The sample in question was whole blood, obtained in connection with sensitization to the hapten diphenylcyclopropenone (DPC). These receptors originate from a man aged 18-30 years with alopecia areata. Some clones in this sample may be carry-over from other donors' samples. CDR3s include the opening cysteine and the closing phenylalanine or tryptophan. The D gene is left open where the match is weak. Only some rows state a clone size, as once, few, many or a class for expanded clones.

j_call,clone_size,v_call,d_call,cdr3_nt,cdr3_aa
TRBJ1-1,few,TRBV18,.,TGTGCCAGCTCACCACAGCCAGCCACTGAAGCTTTCTTT,CASSPQPATEAFF
TRBJ1-1,.,TRBV12-3/TRBV12-4,.,TGTGCCAGCAGTTTAAACCTTCGCACTGAAGCTTTCTTT,CASSLNLRTEAFF
TRBJ2-3,many,TRBV7-2,.,TGTGCCAGCAGCTTTGACTACCTTAGCACAGATACGCAGTATTTT,CASSFDYLSTDTQYF
TRBJ1-1,few,TRBV7-3,.,TGTGCCAGCAGCTTAACAGGGTACGACGCTGAAGCTTTCTTT,CASSLTGYDAEAFF
TRBJ2-3,.,TRBV7-2,.,TGTGCCAGCAGCTTAGGGAGGGAAGATACGCAGTATTTT,CASSLGREDTQYF
TRBJ2-3,many,TRBV28,TRBD2,TGTGCCAGCAGCTATAGCGGGGTTCATACAGATACGCAGTATTTT,CASSYSGVHTDTQYF
TRBJ2-1,few,TRBV4-1,TRBD2,TGCGCCAGCAGCTTCAGGACTAGCGGGGGGGCTTTCTACAATGAGCAGTTCTTC,CASSFRTSGGAFYNEQFF
TRBJ1-2,.,TRBV6-2/TRBV6-3,.,TGTGCCAGCAGTTTCTCGCACCCTCGACGGGTTGGTGGCTACACCTTC,CASSFSHPRRVGGYTF
TRBJ1-1,.,TRBV4-1,.,TGCGCCAGCAGGTACACAGATACTTTCGCCGAAGCTTTCTTT,CASRYTDTFAEAFF
TRBJ2-3,many,TRBV7-2,.,TGTGCCAGCAGGAAGGACAGTACAGATACGCAGTATTTT,CASRKDSTDTQYF
TRBJ1-1,few,TRBV7-2,TRBD1,TGTGCCAGCAGCCAAGCGACAGGGGGCGGTAAAGCTTTCTTT,CASSQATGGGKAFF
TRBJ2-6,few,TRBV5-5,TRBD1,TGTGCCAGCAGCTTCCGGGACAGGGGTAGCTCCGGGGCCAACGTCCTGACTTTC,CASSFRDRGSSGANVLTF
TRBJ2-5,few,TRBV10-3,.,TGTGCCACGACAGGTGGGGCGGAGACCCAGTACTTC,CATTGGAETQYF
TRBJ1-5,few,TRBV28,.,TGTGCCAGCAGTTTTTTAATGGACAGTCGCAATCAGCCCCAGCATTTT,CASSFLMDSRNQPQHF
TRBJ2-3,.,TRBV12-3/TRBV12-4,TRBD1,TGTGCCAGCAGCCAAGGACAGGTAGACACAGATACGCAGTATTTT,CASSQGQVDTDTQYF
TRBJ2-5,.,TRBV29-1,TRBD2,TGCAGCACCAAAACTAGCGGAGAGACCCAGTACTTC,CSTKTSGETQYF
TRBJ2-1,many,TRBV20-1,.,TGCAGTGCTAGAGGTCAGGGGCGTACCTACAATGAGCAGTTCTTC,CSARGQGRTYNEQFF
TRBJ1-4,.,TRBV29-1,.,TGCAGCGTTGTCCGCTTATTTAAAAGGGGTGCAACTAATGAAAAACTGTTTTTT,CSVVRLFKRGATNEKLFF
TRBJ1-3,few,TRBV6-5,.,TGTGCCAGCACAGAGGGGGGCTCTGGAAACACCATATATTTT,CASTEGGSGNTIYF
TRBJ1-2,few,TRBV4-2,.,TGTGCCAGCAGCCAAGGGGGAGGGAACTATGGCTACACCTTC,CASSQGGGNYGYTF
TRBJ1-1,few,TRBV6-2/TRBV6-3,.,TGTGCCAGCAGTTTGGGTCGGCTAGGGTTGAACACTGAAGCTTTCTTT,CASSLGRLGLNTEAFF
TRBJ1-2,.,TRBV12-3/TRBV12-4,TRBD1,TGTGCCAGCAGTATATCCGGGACAGGCTTTTTAGGCTACACCTTC,CASSISGTGFLGYTF
TRBJ2-2,few,TRBV25-1,.,TGTGCCAGCAGTGAAATAGGGCGGGTCCTAACCGGGGAGCTGTTTTTT,CASSEIGRVLTGELFF
TRBJ2-2,.,TRBV12-5,TRBD1,TGTGCTAGTGGCCTACAGGGGAGCACCGGGGAGCTGTTTTTT,CASGLQGSTGELFF
TRBJ2-7,many,TRBV7-9,.,TGTGCCAGCAGCTCATCGAGGGGGACCTACGAGCAGTACTTC,CASSSSRGTYEQYF